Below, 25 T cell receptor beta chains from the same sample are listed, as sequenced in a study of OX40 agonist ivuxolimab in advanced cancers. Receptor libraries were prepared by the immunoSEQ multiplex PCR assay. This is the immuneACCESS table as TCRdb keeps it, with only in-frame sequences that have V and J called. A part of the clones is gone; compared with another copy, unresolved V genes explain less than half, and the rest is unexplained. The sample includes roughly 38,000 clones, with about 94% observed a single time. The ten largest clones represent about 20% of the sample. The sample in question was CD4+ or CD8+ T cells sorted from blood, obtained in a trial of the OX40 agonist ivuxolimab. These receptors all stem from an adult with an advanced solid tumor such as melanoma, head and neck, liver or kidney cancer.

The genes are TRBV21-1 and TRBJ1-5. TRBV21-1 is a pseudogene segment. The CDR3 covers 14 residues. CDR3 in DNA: TGTGCCAGCAGCAAATGGGGGGGAGATCAGCCCCAGCATTTT. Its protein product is CASSKWGGDQPQHF.

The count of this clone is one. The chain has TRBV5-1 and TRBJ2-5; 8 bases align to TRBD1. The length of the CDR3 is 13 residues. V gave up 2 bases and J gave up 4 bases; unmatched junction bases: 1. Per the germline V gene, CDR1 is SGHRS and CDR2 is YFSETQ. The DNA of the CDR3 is TGCGCCAGCAGCTTCAGGGGGCCAGAGACCCAGTACTTC. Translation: CASSFRGPETQYF.

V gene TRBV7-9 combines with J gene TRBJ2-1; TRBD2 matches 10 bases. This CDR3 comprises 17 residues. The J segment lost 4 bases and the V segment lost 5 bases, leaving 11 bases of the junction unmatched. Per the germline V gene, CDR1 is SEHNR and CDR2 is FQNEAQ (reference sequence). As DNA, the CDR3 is TGTGCCAGCAGCCCGGGAGGTGGACTAGCGGTTTACAATGAGCAGTTCTTC. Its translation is CASSPGGGLAVYNEQFF.

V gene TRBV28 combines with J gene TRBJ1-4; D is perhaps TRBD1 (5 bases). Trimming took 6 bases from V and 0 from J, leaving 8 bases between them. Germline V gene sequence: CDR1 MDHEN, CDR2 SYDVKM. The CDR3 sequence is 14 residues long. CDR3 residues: CASRGDSTNEKLFF. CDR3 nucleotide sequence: TGTGCCAGCAGAGGGGACTCAACTAATGAAAAACTGTTTTTT.

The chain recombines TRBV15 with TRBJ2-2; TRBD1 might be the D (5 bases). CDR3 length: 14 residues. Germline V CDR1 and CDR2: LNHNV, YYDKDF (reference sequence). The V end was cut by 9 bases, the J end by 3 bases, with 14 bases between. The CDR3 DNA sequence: TGTGCCACTGCAGGGTTAACCGACACCGGGGAGCTGTTTTTT. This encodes CATAGLTDTGELFF.

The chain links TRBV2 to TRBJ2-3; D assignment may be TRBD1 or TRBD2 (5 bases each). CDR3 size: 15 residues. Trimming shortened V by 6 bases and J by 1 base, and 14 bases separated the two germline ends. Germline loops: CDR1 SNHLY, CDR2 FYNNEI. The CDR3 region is CASRARDGGTDTQYF. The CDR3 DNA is TGTGCCAGCAGGGCCCGGGACGGAGGCACAGATACGCAGTATTTT.

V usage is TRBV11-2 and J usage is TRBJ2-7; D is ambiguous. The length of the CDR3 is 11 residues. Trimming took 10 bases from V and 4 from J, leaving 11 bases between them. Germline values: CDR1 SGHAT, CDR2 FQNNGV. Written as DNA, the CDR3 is TGTGCCACCCAGTTGGGGTACGAGCAGTACTTC. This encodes CATQLGYEQYF.

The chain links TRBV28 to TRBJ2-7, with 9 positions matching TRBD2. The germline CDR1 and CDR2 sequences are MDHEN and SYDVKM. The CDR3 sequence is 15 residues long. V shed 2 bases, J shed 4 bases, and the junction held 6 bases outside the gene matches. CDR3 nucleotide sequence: TGTGCCAGCAGTTTACGGGGTAGCGGGAGTTACGAGCAGTACTTC. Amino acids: CASSLRGSGSYEQYF. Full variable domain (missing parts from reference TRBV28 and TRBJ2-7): DVKVTQSSRYLVKRTGEKVFLECVQDMDHENMFWYRQDPGLGLRLIYFSYDVKMKEKGDIPEGYSVSREKKERFSLILESASTNQTSMYLCASSLRGSGSYEQYFGPGTRLTVT.

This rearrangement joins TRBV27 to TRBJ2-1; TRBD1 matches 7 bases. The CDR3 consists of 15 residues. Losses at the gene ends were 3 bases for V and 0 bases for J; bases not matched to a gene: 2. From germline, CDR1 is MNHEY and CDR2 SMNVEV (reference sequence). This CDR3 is CASSFRGSSYNEQFF. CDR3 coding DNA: TGTGCCAGCAGTTTCAGGGGGAGCTCCTACAATGAGCAGTTCTTC.

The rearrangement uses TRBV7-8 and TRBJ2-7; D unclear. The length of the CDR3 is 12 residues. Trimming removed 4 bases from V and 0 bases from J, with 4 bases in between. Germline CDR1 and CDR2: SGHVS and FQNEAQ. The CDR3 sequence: CASSSYSYEQYF. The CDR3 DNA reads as TGTGCCAGCAGCTCGTACTCCTACGAGCAGTACTTC.

CDR3 region: CASSSPGGGGWTEAFF. The CDR3, as DNA: TGTGCCAGCAGCTCCCCCGGAGGAGGGGGTTGGACTGAAGCTTTCTTT. This chain connects TRBV7-2 to TRBJ1-1, with D possibly matching TRBD1 (6 bases). CDR1 and CDR2 from the germline V gene are SGHTA and FQGNSA. Trimming removed 4 bases at V and 5 bases at J, with 20 bases between. The CDR3 length is 16 residues.

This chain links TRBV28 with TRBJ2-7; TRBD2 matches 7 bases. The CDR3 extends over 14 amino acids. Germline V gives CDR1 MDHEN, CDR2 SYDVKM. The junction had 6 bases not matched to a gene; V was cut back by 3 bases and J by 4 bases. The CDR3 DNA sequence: TGTGCCAGCAGTTTGCGACTAGCAGAATACGAGCAGTACTTC. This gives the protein CASSLRLAEYEQYF.

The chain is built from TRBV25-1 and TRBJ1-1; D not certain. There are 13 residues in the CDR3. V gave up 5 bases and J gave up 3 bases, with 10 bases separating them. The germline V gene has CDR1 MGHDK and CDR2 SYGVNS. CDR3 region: CASSFSSYTEAFF. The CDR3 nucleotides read TGTGCCAGCAGTTTCAGTTCCTACACTGAAGCTTTCTTT.

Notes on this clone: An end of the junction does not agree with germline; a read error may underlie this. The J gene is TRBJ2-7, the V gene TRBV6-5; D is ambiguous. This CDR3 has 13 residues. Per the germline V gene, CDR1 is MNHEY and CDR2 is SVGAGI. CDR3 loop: CASSYGSNGEQCF. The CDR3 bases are TGTGCCAGCAGTTACGGCAGCAATGGTGAGCAGTGCTTC.

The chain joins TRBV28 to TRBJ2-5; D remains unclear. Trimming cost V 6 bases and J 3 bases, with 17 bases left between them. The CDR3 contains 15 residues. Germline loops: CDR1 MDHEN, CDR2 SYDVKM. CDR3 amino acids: CASSLLALKEETQYF. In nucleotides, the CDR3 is TGTGCCAGCAGCCTCCTCGCACTTAAGGAAGAGACCCAGTACTTC.

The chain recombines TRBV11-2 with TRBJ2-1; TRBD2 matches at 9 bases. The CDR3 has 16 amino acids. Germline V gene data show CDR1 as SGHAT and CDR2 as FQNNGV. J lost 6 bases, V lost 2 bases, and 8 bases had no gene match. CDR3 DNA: TGTGCCAGCAGCTTACCCCTTAGCGGGAGTCTCAATGAGCAGTTCTTC. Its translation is CASSLPLSGSLNEQFF.

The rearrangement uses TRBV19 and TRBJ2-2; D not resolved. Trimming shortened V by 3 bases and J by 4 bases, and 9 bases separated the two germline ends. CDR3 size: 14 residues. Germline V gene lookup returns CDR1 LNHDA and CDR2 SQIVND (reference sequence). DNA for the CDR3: TGTGCCAGTAGTATTTCTGGGGTCACCGGGGAGCTGTTTTTT. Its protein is CASSISGVTGELFF.

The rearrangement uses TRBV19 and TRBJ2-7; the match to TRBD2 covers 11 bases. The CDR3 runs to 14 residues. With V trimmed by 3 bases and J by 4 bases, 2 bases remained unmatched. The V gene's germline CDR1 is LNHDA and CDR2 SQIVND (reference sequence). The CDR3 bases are TGTGCCAGTAGTATTACTAGCGGGAGTTACGAGCAGTACTTC. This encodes CASSITSGSYEQYF.

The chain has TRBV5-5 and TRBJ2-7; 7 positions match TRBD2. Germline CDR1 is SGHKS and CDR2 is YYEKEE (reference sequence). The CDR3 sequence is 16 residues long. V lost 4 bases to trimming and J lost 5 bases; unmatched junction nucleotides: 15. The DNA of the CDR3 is TGTGCCAGCAGCGGCGAGCGGGGATGGGATTACGACGAGCAGTACTTC. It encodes CASSGERGWDYDEQYF. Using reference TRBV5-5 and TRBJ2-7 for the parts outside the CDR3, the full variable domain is DAGVTQSPTHLIKTRGQQVTLRCSPISGHKSVSWYQQVLGQGPQFIFQYYEKEERGRGNFPDRFSARQFPNYSSELNVNALLLGDSALYLCASSGERGWDYDEQYFGPGTRLTVT.

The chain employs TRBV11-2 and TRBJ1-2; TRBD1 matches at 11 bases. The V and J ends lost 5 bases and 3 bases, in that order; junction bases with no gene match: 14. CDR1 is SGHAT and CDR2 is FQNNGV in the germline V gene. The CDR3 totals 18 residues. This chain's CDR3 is CASSPTDRGQYFDYGYTF. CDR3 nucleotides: TGTGCCAGCAGCCCCACGGACAGGGGGCAGTACTTTGACTATGGCTACACCTTC.

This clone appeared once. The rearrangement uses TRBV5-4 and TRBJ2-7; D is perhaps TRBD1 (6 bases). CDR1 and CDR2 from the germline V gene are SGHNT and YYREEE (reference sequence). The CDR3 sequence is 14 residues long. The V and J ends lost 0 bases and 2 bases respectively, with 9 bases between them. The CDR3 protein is CASSLGQGPYEQYF. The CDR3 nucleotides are TGTGCCAGCAGCTTGGGCCAGGGGCCCTACGAGCAGTACTTC. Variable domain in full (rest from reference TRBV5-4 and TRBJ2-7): ETGVTQSPTHLIKTRGQQVTLRCSSQSGHNTVSWYQQALGQGPQFIFQYYREEENGRGNFPPRFSGLQFPNYSSELNVNALELDDSALYLCASSLGQGPYEQYFGPGTRLTVT.

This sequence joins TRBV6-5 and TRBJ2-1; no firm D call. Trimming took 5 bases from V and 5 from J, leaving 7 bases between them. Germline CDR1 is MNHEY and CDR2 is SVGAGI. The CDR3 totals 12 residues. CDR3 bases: TGTGCCAGCAGTCCCTTACACAATGAGCAGTTCTTC. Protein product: CASSPLHNEQFF.

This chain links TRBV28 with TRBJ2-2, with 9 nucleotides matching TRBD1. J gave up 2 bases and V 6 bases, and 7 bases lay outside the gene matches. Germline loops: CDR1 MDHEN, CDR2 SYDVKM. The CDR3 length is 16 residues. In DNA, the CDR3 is TGTGCCAGCAGCTCCCCGGGACAGGGAAACACCGGGGAGCTGTTTTTT. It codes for CASSSPGQGNTGELFF.

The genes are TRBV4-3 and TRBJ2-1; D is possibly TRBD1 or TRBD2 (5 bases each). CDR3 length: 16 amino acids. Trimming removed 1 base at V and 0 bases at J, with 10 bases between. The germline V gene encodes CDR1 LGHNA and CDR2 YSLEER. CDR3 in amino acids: CASSQAGPSSYNEQFF. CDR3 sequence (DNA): TGCGCCAGCAGCCAAGCGGGGCCGAGCTCCTACAATGAGCAGTTCTTC.

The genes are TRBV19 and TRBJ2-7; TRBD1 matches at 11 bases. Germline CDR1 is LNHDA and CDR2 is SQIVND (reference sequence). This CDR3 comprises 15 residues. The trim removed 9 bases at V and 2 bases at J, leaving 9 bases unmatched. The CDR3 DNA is TGTGCCAGCGGGTCGGGGACAGGGGGACCCTACGAGCAGTACTTC. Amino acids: CASGSGTGGPYEQYF.